This entry features one TCR beta chain sequence. Antigen: not known. Every one of the patients relapsed after autologous stem cell transplantation (brentuximab vedotin exposure was variable). Per germline, CDR1 PRHDT and CDR2 FYEKMQ (reference sequence). This CDR3 is built from 14 residues. V shed 0 bases and J shed 2 bases, with 8 bases lying between them. Clones were sequenced by immunoSEQ multiplex PCR, and TCRdb holds only the in-frame ones, with some missing. The sample carries about 50,000 clones, roughly 66% recorded once. This sample was included in a study of PD-1 blockade in classical Hodgkin lymphoma. Whole-study results and caveats: TCR diversity rose significantly by C4D1 in CD4+ but not CD8+ cells. The study found complete responders had baseline diversity similar to newly diagnosed patients. When set against healthy donors, newly diagnosed patients were reported to show lower baseline TCR diversity.

This chain joins TRBV13 and TRBJ2-7; no firm D call. The sequencing here drew on peripheral blood mononuclear cells (PBMCs), taken before the second cycle of nivolumab. The sequence came from a human donor with classical Hodgkin lymphoma. CDR3 DNA sequence: TGTGCCAGCAGCTTAGGCCTAGGGCCCTACGAGCAGTACTTC. Translating it yields CASSLGLGPYEQYF.